These T cell receptor beta chains were read from a single sample in a study of siplizumab effects on memory and regulatory T cells. The repertoire was sequenced with immunoSEQ multiplex PCR; TCRdb's copy has only in-frame clones and lacks some. The profile shows more than 90,000 clones, 90% to 95% of them singletons. The specimen was non-Treg CD4+ T cells sorted from blood. The receptors stem from a human donor in good health. The CDR3 runs from the conserved cysteine through the conserved F or W. Fields, in order: D gene, J gene, V gene, CDR3 protein, CDR3 DNA. The D gene is left open where the match is weak.

D: TRBD2; J: TRBJ2-3; V: TRBV5-1; CDR3: CASSLDAGGPTDTQYF; DNA: TGCGCCAGCAGCTTGGACGCGGGAGGGCCTACAGATACGCAGTATTTT
D: -; J: TRBJ1-3; V: TRBV19; CDR3: CASSSPRDSAGNTIYF; DNA: TGTGCCAGTAGTTCCCCCAGGGACTCGGCTGGAAACACCATATATTTT
D: -; J: TRBJ1-1; V: TRBV11-2; CDR3: CASSPRISMNTEAFF; DNA: TGTGCCAGCAGCCCTCGTATTTCAATGAACACTGAAGCTTTCTTT
D: TRBD2; J: TRBJ2-1; V: TRBV6-5; CDR3: CASSRTSGRLEFF; DNA: TGTGCCAGCAGTCGGACTAGCGGGAGGTTGGAGTTCTTC
D: TRBD2; J: TRBJ2-5; V: TRBV5-4; CDR3: CASSLWEGETQYF; DNA: TGTGCCAGCAGCTTGTGGGAGGGAGAGACCCAGTACTTC
D: -; J: TRBJ2-3; V: TRBV5-1; CDR3: CASSLGLGAIGTDTQYF; DNA: TGCGCCAGCAGCTTGGGTTTGGGGGCAATTGGCACAGATACGCAGTATTTT
D: -; J: TRBJ1-3; V: TRBV7-3; CDR3: CAQWHRSRGWNTIYF; DNA: TGTGCCCAATGGCACCGCTCAAGGGGATGGAACACCATATATTTT
D: -; J: TRBJ2-6; V: TRBV11-2; CDR3: CASSLGRSRSGANVLTF; DNA: TGTGCCAGCAGCTTAGGGAGGTCGCGCTCTGGGGCCAACGTCCTGACTTTC
D: -; J: TRBJ1-4; V: TRBV10-1; CDR3: CARITRDGVNEKLFF; DNA: TGCGCCAGAATCACACGGGACGGCGTTAATGAAAAACTGTTTTTT
D: TRBD2; J: TRBJ2-1; V: TRBV5-8; CDR3: CASSKEEGGPRMDEQFF; DNA: TGTGCCAGCAGCAAGGAGGAGGGAGGGCCGCGGATGGATGAGCAGTTCTTC
D: TRBD2; J: TRBJ2-7; V: TRBV5-1; CDR3: CASSLRAVSGTSYEQYF; DNA: TGCGCCAGCAGCTTGAGGGCGGTTAGCGGGACATCCTACGAGCAGTACTTC